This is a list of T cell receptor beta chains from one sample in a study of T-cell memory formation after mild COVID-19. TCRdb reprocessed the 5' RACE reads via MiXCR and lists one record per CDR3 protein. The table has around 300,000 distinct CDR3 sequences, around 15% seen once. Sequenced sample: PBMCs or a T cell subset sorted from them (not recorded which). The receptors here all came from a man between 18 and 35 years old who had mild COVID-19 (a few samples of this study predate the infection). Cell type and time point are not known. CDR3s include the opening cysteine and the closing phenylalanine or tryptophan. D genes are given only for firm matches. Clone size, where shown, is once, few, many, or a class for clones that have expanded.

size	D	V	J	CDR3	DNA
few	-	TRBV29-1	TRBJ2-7	CSVVRQATYEQYF	TGCAGCGTTGTTCGGCAGGCTACCTACGAGCAGTACTTC
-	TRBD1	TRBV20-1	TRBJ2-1	CSARPGQGMNEQFF	TGCAGTGCTAGACCGGGACAGGGGATGAATGAGCAGTTCTTC
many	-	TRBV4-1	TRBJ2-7	CASSQFYEQYF	TGCGCCAGCAGCCAATTCTACGAGCAGTACTTC
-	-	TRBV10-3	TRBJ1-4	CAISATNEKLFF	TGTGCCATCAGTGCAACTAATGAAAAACTGTTTTTT
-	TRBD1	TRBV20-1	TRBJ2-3	CSAPKAGGGIDTQYF	TGCAGTGCTCCCAAGGCAGGGGGCGGAATCGATACGCAGTATTTT
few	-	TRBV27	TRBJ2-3	CASSLRTYTDTQYF	TGTGCCAGCAGTTTAAGGACTTACACAGATACGCAGTATTTT
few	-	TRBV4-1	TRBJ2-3	CASSQVGAPTDTQYF	TGCGCCAGCAGCCAAGTAGGGGCTCCCACAGATACGCAGTATTTT
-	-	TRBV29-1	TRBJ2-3	CSVGQWGSDTQYF	TGCAGCGTTGGACAGTGGGGCTCAGATACGCAGTATTTT
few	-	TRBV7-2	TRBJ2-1	CASSLGIQGRAPFF	TGTGCCAGCAGCTTAGGGATACAGGGTCGGGCTCCGTTCTTC
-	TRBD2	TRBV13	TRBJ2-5	CASSMTSGVETQYF	TGTGCCAGCAGCATGACTAGCGGGGTGGAGACCCAGTACTTC
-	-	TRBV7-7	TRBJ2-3	CASSLNPGRGSTDTQYF	TGTGCCAGCAGCTTAAACCCAGGACGGGGAAGCACAGATACGCAGTATTTT
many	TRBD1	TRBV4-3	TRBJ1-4	CASSPGQGVVELFF	TGCGCCAGCAGCCCCGGACAGGGGGTGGTTGAACTGTTTTTT
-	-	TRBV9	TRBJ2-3	CASSVRGNTDTQYF	TGTGCCAGCAGCGTAAGAGGAAACACAGATACGCAGTATTTT
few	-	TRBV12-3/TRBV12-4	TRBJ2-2	CASSPPGLSTGELFF	TGTGCCAGCAGTCCACCGGGCCTATCCACCGGGGAGCTGTTTTTT
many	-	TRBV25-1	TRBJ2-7	CASSAGYGYEQYF	TGTGCCAGCAGTGCCGGATACGGCTACGAGCAGTACTTC
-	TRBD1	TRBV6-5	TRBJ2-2	CASSFAQGSLVGELFF	TGTGCCAGCAGTTTCGCACAGGGGTCCCTCGTGGGGGAGCTGTTTTTT